This entry is about one T cell receptor beta chain. The CDR3 has 18 amino acids. CDR1 is MDHEN and CDR2 is SYDVKM in the germline V gene. V lost 5 bases to trimming and J lost 1 base; unmatched junction nucleotides: 17. This record belongs to a study of blood T cell repertoires in COVID-19. Study-level information: Donors in the United States, Italy and Spain gave samples during acute or convalescent COVID-19. T cells, B-cell-depleted T cells, or PBMCs provided the cDNA or gDNA that served as material.

Original data processing: The authors estimated nucleated cell counts from reference gene primer amplification. TCRdb keeps only in-frame clones here, not all; method: immunoSEQ multiplex PCR. The DNA gave D and trimming, while V, J and clone size come from that table. The sample has a few hundred thousand clones; around 86% are singletons. The material sequenced was peripheral blood. This clonotype was obtained from a woman aged 45 to 65 with acute or convalescent COVID-19. J is TRBJ2-7 and V is TRBV28; 7 nucleotides agree with TRBD2. CDR3 sequence reads: CASSLPLSRRERSYEQYF. CDR3 nucleotides: TGTGCCAGCAGTCTCCCGCTATCTCGGCGGGAGAGGTCCTACGAGCAGTACTTC.